This passage covers 3 T cell receptor beta chains from one sample sequenced in a study of human T cells and chemical hapten exposure. TCRdb processed the 5' RACE reads anew with MiXCR; each CDR3 protein has one entry. The sample carries 95,000 to 120,000 distinct CDR3 sequences, around a fifth recorded once. Total RNA was isolated from unfractionated whole blood. Source of these receptors: a human donor in good health.

The V gene is TRBV27, the J gene TRBJ2-5, with 8 nucleotides matching TRBD2. Losses at the gene ends were 5 bases for V and 1 base for J; bases not matched to a gene: 12. The CDR3 covers 17 residues. CDR1 is MNHEY and CDR2 is SMNVEV in the germline V gene (reference sequence). Here the CDR3 reads CASSTPSLAAGQETQYF. For the CDR3, the DNA is TGTGCCAGCAGTACCCCGTCACTAGCGGCCGGCCAAGAGACCCAGTACTTC.

V is TRBV5-1 and J is TRBJ2-1; no firm D call. With 0 bases removed from V and 2 bases from J, the gap between germline ends came to 6 bases. The V gene's germline CDR1 is SGHRS and CDR2 YFSETQ. CDR3 length equals 14 residues. The CDR3 sequence: CASSLGIAYNEQFF. CDR3 DNA sequence: TGCGCCAGCAGCTTGGGTATTGCCTACAATGAGCAGTTCTTC.

There are a few counts of this clonotype. The chain couples TRBV28 to TRBJ1-6, with a weak D call TRBD1 (6 bases). Germline V gene lookup returns CDR1 MDHEN and CDR2 SYDVKM. This CDR3 contains 19 residues. V was clipped by 0 bases and J by 5 bases, with 20 bases between them. The CDR3 spells CASSLWGATGDTDNSPLHF. The CDR3 DNA reads TGTGCCAGCAGTTTATGGGGGGCTACCGGGGACACCGATAATTCACCCCTCCACTTT.